The TCR beta chain under discussion was sequenced for a study of blood T cell repertoires in COVID-19. On the study more broadly: PBMCs, B-cell-depleted T cells, or T cells provided the cDNA or gDNA that made up the material.

Grouping used clinical history reported by participants in a survey and questionnaire. TCRdb keeps only in-frame clones here, not all; method: immunoSEQ multiplex PCR. There are under 200,000 clones in the sample; roughly nine tenths occur only once, and roughly 7% lies in the top ten. Germline V gene lookup returns CDR1 MDHEN and CDR2 SYDVKM. V was shortened by 3 bases and J by 4 bases, with 12 bases between the two germline ends. This CDR3 has 14 residues. This clone came up once. The gene calls are TRBV28 and TRBJ1-2; D gene unclear. The sequencing input was PBMCs or T cells enriched from blood (not recorded which). The origin of this receptor is a woman in her forties or fifties who had recovered from COVID-19. CDR3 DNA sequence: TGTGCCAGCAGTTTGCGAGACAAGACCTATGGCTACACCTTC. It translates to CASSLRDKTYGYTF.